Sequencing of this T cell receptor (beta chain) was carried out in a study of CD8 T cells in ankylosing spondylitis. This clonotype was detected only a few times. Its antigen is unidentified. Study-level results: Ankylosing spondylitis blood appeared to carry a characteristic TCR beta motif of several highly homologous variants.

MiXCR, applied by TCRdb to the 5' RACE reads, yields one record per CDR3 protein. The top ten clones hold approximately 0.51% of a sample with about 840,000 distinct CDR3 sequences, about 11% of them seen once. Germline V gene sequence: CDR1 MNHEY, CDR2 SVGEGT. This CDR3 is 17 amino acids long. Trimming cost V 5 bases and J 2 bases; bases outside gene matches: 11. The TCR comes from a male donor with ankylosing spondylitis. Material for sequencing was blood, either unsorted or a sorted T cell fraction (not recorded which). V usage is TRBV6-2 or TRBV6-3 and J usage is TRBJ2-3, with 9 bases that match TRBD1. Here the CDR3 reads CASSKLEQGANTDTQYF. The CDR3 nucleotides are TGTGCCAGCAGTAAACTCGAACAGGGGGCTAACACAGATACGCAGTATTTT.